This T cell receptor (beta chain) was found in a study of metastatic and nonmetastatic thyroid tumors. The germline V gene has CDR1 KGHSH and CDR2 LQKENI. Trimming removed 3 bases at V and 3 bases at J, with 15 bases between. This CDR3 spans 15 amino acids. TCRdb re-called the PCR reads with MiXCR. The sample contains approximately 15,000 clones, less than 30% of which appear only once. Patients were all untreated before their thyroid surgery. The TCR sequence derives from a male donor with papillary thyroid cancer or a benign thyroid nodule (not recorded which). Some clones in this sample may be carry-over from other donors' samples. V is TRBV18 and J is TRBJ2-7, with D unresolved. Material: tumor tissue. Here the CDR3 reads CASSPNVADLYEQYF. The CDR3 bases are TGTGCCAGCTCACCCAACGTGGCGGATCTCTACGAGCAGTACTTC.